This TCR beta chain appears in the sequencing data of a study of spatial heterogeneity in lung cancer. Study-level background: It was at disease recurrence that some blood samples were collected, and the median time to first recurrence was 350 days. Alpha-chain sequences were detected in numbers that were consistently lower than beta-chain sequences.

The CDR3 is made up of 13 amino acids. Trimming cost V 6 bases and J 10 bases, with 19 bases left between them. Germline V CDR1 and CDR2: DFQATT, SNEGSKA (reference sequence). Points from the study as a whole: Follow-up blood showed ubiquitous expanded tumor TCRs less than blood at resection did.

TCRdb itself ran the 5' RACE reads through MiXCR, one entry per CDR3 protein. The sample consists of approximately 10,000 distinct CDR3 sequences, around 3.9% of them appearing once. Time point in this sample: blood taken at disease recurrence. TCRs were sequenced from unsorted whole RNA of tumor, nontumor lung or PBMC. This clonotype occurred many times. Antigen: not known. Because the library targeted alpha chains, this beta chain is an off-target read whose size means little. This TCR was recovered from a female donor with early-stage non-small cell lung cancer. The specimen comprised PBMCs, sampled at recurrence. The rearrangement uses TRBV20-1 and TRBJ2-1; D unclear. CDR3 loop: CSATPPFRVEQFF. CDR3 nucleotides: TGCAGTGCCACTCCACCTTTTAGGGTAGAGCAGTTCTTC.